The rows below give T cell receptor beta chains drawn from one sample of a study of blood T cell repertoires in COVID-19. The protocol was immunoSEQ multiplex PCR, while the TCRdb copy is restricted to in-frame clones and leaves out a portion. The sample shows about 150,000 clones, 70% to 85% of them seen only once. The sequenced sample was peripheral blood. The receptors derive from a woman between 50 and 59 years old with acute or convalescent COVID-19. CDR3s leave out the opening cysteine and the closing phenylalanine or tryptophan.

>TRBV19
ASRGTSGSGQETQY
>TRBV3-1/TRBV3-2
ASSRGEMNTEAF
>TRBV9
ASSFGGENEKLF
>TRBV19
ASSIAAQYTGELF
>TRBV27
ASSPLGGRNEQF
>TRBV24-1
ATSHSSGGEYNEQF
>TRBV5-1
ASSLGSGTYNEQF
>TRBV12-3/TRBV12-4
ASSLGQGHGYT
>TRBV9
ASSVEARGQLL
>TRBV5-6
ASSPWGTSGRYEQY
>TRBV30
AWSVSMNEKLF
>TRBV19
ASSRKGGGQETQY